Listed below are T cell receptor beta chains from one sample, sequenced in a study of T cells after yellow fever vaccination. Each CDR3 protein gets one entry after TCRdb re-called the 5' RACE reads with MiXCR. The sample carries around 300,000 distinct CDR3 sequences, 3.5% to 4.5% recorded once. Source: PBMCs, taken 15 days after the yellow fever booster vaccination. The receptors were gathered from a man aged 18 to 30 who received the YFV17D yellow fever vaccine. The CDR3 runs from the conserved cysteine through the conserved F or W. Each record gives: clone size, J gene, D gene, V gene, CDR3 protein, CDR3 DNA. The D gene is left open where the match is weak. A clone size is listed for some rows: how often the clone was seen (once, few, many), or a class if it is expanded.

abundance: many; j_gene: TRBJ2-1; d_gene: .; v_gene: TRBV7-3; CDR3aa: CASSLIGTDNEQFF; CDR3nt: TGTGCCAGCAGCTTAATTGGGACTGACAATGAGCAGTTCTTC
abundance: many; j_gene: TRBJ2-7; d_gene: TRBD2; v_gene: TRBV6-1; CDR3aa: CASSALTSAGYEQYF; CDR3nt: TGTGCCAGCAGCGCCCTGACTAGCGCCGGCTACGAGCAGTACTTC
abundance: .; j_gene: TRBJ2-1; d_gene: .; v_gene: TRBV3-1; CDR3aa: CASSQESLGRNEQFF; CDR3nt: TGTGCCAGCAGCCAAGAATCCTTAGGCCGGAATGAGCAGTTCTTC
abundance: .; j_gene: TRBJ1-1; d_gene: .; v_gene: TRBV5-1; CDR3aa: CASRVQGNTEAFF; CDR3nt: TGCGCCAGCAGGGTCCAGGGCAACACTGAAGCTTTCTTT
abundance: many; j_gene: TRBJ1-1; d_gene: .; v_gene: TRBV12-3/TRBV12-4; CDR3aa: CASQSGLRDTEAFF; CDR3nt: TGTGCCAGCCAATCCGGATTAAGGGACACTGAAGCTTTCTTT
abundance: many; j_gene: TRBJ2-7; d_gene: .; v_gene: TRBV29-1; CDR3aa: CSGITTASYEQYF; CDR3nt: TGCAGCGGCATCACGACAGCTTCCTACGAGCAGTACTTC
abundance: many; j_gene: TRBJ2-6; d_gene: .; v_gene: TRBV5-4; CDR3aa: CASSLETVGNVLTF; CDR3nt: TGTGCCAGCAGCCTGGAGACAGTAGGGAACGTCCTGACTTTC
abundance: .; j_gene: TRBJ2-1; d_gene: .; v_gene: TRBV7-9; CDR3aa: CASSLTPLSRGGSGEQFF; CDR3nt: TGTGCCAGCAGCTTAACTCCCCTCTCTAGGGGGGGGTCTGGTGAGCAGTTCTTC
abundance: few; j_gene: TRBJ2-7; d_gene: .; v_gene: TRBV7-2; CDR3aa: CASSLGFSYEQYF; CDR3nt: TGTGCCAGCAGCTTAGGGTTTTCCTACGAGCAGTACTTC
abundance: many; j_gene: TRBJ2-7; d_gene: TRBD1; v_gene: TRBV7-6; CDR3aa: CASSQGQGSEQYF; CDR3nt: TGTGCCAGCAGCCAGGGACAGGGGAGCGAGCAGTACTTC
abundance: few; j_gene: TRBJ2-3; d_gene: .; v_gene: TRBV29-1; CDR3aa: CSVAGLSTDTQYF; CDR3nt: TGCAGCGTTGCCGGACTATCCACAGATACGCAGTATTTT
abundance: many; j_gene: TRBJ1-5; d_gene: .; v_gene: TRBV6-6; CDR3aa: CASGNQPQHF; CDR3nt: TGTGCCAGCGGAAATCAGCCCCAGCATTTT
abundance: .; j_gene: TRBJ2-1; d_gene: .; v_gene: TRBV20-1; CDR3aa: CSAPLGATYNEQFF; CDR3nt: TGCAGTGCCCCCCTAGGGGCCACCTACAATGAGCAGTTCTTC
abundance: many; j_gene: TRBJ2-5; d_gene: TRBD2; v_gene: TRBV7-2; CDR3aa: CASSVGLAGGWETQYF; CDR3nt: TGTGCCAGCAGCGTAGGGCTAGCGGGGGGTTGGGAGACCCAGTACTTC
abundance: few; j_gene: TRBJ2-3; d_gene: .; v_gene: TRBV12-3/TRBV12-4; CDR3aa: CASSPPSSATDTQYF; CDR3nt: TGTGCCAGCAGCCCCCCTAGCTCGGCCACAGATACGCAGTATTTT
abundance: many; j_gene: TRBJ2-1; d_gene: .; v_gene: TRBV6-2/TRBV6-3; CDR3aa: CASKEDGSSYNEQFF; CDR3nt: TGTGCCAGCAAAGAGGACGGAAGCTCCTACAATGAGCAGTTCTTC
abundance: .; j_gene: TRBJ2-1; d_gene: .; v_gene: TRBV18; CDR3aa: CASSPVGGSDEQFF; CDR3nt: TGTGCCAGCTCACCTGTTGGGGGGTCGGATGAGCAGTTCTTC
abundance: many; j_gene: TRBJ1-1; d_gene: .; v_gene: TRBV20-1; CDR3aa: CSAEVAGLNTEAFF; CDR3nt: TGCAGTGCTGAGGTGGCAGGGTTGAACACTGAAGCTTTCTTT
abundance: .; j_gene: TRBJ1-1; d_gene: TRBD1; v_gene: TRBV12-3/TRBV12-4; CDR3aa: CASRITGGTEAFF; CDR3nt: TGTGCCAGCAGAATTACAGGGGGCACTGAAGCTTTCTTT
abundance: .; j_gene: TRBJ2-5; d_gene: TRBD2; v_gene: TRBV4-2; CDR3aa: CASSASGTSEYRETQYF; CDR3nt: TGTGCCAGCAGCGCATCCGGGACTAGCGAGTATCGCGAGACCCAGTACTTC
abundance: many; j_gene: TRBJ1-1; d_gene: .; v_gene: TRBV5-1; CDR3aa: CASSFLGEGTEAFF; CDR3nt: TGCGCCAGCAGCTTTCTGGGGGAAGGCACTGAAGCTTTCTTT
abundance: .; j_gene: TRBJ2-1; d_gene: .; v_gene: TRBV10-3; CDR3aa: CAISESTRGEQFF; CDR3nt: TGTGCCATCAGTGAGTCGACGAGGGGTGAGCAGTTCTTC
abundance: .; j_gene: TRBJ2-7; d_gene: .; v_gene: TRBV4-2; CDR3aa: CASSQEWQPTYEQYF; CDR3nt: TGTGCCAGCAGCCAAGAGTGGCAGCCTACCTACGAGCAGTACTTC
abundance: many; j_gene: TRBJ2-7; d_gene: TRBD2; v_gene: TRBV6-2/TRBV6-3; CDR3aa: CASIKRGRGAGVHEQYF; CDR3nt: TGTGCCAGCATCAAACGCGGCCGAGGAGCGGGGGTCCACGAGCAGTACTTC
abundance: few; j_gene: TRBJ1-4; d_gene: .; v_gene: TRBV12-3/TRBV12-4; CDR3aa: CASSLASNEKLFF; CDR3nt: TGTGCCAGCAGTTTAGCCAGTAATGAAAAACTGTTTTTT
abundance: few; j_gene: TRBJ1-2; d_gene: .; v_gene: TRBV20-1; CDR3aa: CSASPRYGYTF; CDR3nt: TGCAGTGCTAGCCCCCGGTATGGCTACACCTTC
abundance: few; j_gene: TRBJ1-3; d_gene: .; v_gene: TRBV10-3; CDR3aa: CAISESYSGNTIYF; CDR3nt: TGTGCCATCAGTGAGTCTTACTCTGGAAACACCATATATTTT
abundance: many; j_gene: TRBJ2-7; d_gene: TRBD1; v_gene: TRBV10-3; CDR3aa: CAISRGTGRSYEQYF; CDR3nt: TGTGCCATCAGCCGCGGGACAGGACGCTCCTACGAGCAGTACTTC